This T cell receptor beta chain was observed in a study of T cell repertoires in cytomegalovirus infection. Study summary: TCR beta signatures that were public indicated CMV infection and matching HLA type.

One entry per CDR3 protein, called by TCRdb with MiXCR from the reads. The sample yields a few hundred thousand distinct CDR3 sequences, 40% to 50% seen once. This clonotype came up a few times. Its target is unknown. The V gene's germline CDR1 is SGHVS and CDR2 FQNEAQ. This CDR3 is built from 17 residues. With 3 bases clipped from V and 2 bases from J, the junction kept 9 bases outside the gene matches. The chain joins TRBV7-8 to TRBJ2-1, with 8 nucleotides matching TRBD2. This TCR was recovered from a human donor in good health (CMV status not recorded). Some clones in this sample may be carry-over from other donors' samples. Sequenced material: cultured PBMCs, taken from culture after CMV antigen stimulation. CDR3 protein: CASSFLAGTSAYNEQFF. DNA of the CDR3: TGTGCCAGCAGCTTTTTAGCGGGGACATCAGCCTACAATGAGCAGTTCTTC.